The source of this T cell receptor beta chain is a study of blood T cell repertoires in COVID-19. Turning to the study itself: Collection of acute and convalescent COVID-19 samples took place in the United States, Italy and Spain. PBMCs, B-cell-depleted T cells, or T cells were the source of the cDNA or gDNA that made up the material.

Per the study methods: Reference gene primer amplification in the assay estimated nucleated cell counts. Produced via immunoSEQ multiplex PCR; TCRdb's table is partial and in-frame only. V and J calls and clone size are those listed in that table; D and trimming were worked out from the DNA. Counted here are about 300,000 clones, approximately 91% occurring once; the ten biggest clones make up about 9.8%. The V and J ends lost 0 bases and 6 bases respectively, with 15 bases between them. The CDR3 is 16 amino acids. Per the germline V gene, CDR1 is MNHEY and CDR2 is SMNVEV (reference sequence). This rearrangement joins TRBV27 to TRBJ2-1, with D possibly matching TRBD1 (6 bases). The sample comprised peripheral blood. This TCR was recovered from a man younger than 30 with active or convalescent COVID-19. CDR3 DNA: TGTGCCAGCAGTTTATCGACTCACAGGGTTCTCAATGAGCAGTTCTTC. It codes for CASSLSTHRVLNEQFF.